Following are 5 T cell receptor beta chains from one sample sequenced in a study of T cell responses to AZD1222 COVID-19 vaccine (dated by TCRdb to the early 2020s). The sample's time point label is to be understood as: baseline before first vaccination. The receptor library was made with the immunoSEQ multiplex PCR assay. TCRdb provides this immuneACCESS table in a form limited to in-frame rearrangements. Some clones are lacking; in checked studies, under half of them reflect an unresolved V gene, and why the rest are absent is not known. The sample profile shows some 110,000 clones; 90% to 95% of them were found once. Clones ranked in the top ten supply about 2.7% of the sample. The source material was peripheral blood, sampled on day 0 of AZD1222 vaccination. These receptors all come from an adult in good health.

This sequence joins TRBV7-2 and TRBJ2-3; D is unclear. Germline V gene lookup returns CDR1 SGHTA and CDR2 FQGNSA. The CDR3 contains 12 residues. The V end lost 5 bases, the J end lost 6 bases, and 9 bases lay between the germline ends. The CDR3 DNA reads TGTGCCAGCAGCCTCCGTTATGATACGCAGTATTTT. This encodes CASSLRYDTQYF.

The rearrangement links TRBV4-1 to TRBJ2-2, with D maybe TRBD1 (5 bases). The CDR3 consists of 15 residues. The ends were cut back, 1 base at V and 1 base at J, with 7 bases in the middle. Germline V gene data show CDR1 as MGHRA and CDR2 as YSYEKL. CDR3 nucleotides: TGCGCCAGCAGCCAAGGGACATGGAACACCGGGGAGCTGTTTTTT. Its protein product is CASSQGTWNTGELFF.

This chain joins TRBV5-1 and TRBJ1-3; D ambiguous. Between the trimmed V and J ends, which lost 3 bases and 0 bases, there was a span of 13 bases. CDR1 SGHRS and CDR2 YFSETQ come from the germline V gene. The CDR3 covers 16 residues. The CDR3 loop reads CASSSFGGLSGNTIYF. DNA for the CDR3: TGCGCCAGCAGCTCATTTGGTGGCCTCTCTGGAAACACCATATATTTT.

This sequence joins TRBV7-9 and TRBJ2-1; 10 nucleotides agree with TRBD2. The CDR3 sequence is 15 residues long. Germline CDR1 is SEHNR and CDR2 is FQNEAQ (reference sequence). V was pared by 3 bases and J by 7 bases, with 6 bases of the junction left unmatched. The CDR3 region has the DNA TGTGCCAGCAGCTTGGTACTAGCGGGAAGAAATGAGCAGTTCTTC. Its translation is CASSLVLAGRNEQFF.

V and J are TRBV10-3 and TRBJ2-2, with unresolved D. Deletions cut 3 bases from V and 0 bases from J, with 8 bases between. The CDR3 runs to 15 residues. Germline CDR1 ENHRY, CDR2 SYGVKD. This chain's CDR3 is CAISDAATNTGELFF. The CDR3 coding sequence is TGTGCCATCAGTGATGCGGCAACGAACACCGGGGAGCTGTTTTTT.